These 32 T cell receptor beta chains came from one sample sequenced in a study of beta chain features in type 1 diabetes. Findings and limits, study-wide: Moderate but significant shortening of TCRB CDR3s was recorded in all four CD4+ subsets from Type 1 diabetes patients.

Their recognized antigens are unknown. The entirety of the isolated RNA underwent reverse transcription, so expressed TCRB transcripts were sequenced. Sequencing was performed with immunoSEQ multiplex PCR; in TCRdb, only in-frame clones are kept and a portion is missing. The sample shows 230,000 or so clones, roughly 16% of them seen only once. Material: naive CD4+ T cells from blood. The receptor set was obtained from a young man with type 1 diabetes.

The chain recombines TRBV30 with TRBJ1-4; D is unresolved. CDR1 and CDR2 from the germline V gene are GTSNPN and SVGIG (reference sequence). The CDR3 has 14 residues. Trimming left V 0 bases short and J 6 bases short, with 11 bases between. The CDR3 sequence: CAWSVGSTDEKLFF. The CDR3 coding sequence is TGTGCCTGGAGTGTAGGTAGTACAGATGAAAAACTGTTTTTT.

Details on this clone: Compared with germline, one end of the junction differs, possibly owing to a read error. The chain joins TRBV7-6 to TRBJ2-3; unclear D gene. The germline CDR1 and CDR2 sequences are SGHVS and FNYEAQ. This CDR3 comprises 13 residues. CDR3: CASSLGHTDTQYF. The CDR3 DNA reads TGTGCCAGCAGTTTAGGGCACACAGATACGCAGTATTTT.

V gene TRBV29-1 combines with J gene TRBJ1-4; D gene ambiguous. CDR1 SQVTM and CDR2 ANQGSEA come from the germline V gene. V was shortened by 7 bases and J by 5 bases, with 11 bases between the two germline ends. CDR3 size: 12 residues. CDR3 sequence reads: CSARGRNEKLFF. In nucleotides, the CDR3 is TGCAGCGCAAGAGGCAGGAATGAAAAACTGTTTTTT.

CDR3 residues: CALTVYYGYTF. The CDR3 DNA sequence: TGTGCCTTGACAGTTTACTATGGCTACACCTTC. The chain couples TRBV30 to TRBJ1-2; D might be TRBD1 (5 bases). Per the germline V gene, CDR1 is GTSNPN and CDR2 is SVGIG (reference sequence). V was trimmed by 7 bases and J by 3 bases, leaving 9 bases between them. The CDR3 is 11 amino acids.

The J gene is TRBJ2-4, the V gene TRBV2, with TRBD1 identical over 9 bases. Germline V gene sequence: CDR1 SNHLY, CDR2 FYNNEI. The CDR3 contains 15 residues. The V segment lost 6 bases and the J segment 3 bases; nucleotides outside the gene matches: 6. The CDR3 protein is CASRLGTGNKNIQYF. For the CDR3, the DNA is TGTGCCAGCAGACTCGGGACAGGGAACAAAAACATTCAGTACTTC.

This clone was seen a handful of times. J is TRBJ2-4 and V is TRBV7-2, with 12 bases identical to TRBD2. Per germline, CDR1 SGHTA and CDR2 FQGNSA. J was trimmed by 5 bases and V by 2 bases; bases with no gene match: 7. The length of the CDR3 is 17 residues. In DNA, the CDR3 is TGTGCCAGCAGCTTATTTGGGACTAGCGGGTTCCAAAACATTCAGTACTTC. Translating gives CASSLFGTSGFQNIQYF.

As DNA, the CDR3 is TGTGCCACCAGCAGAGAATCCATAGCGGGAGGGACAGATACGCAGTATTTT. Encoded protein: CATSRESIAGGTDTQYF. The genes are TRBV15 and TRBJ2-3, with 11 nucleotides matching TRBD2. CDR1 is LNHNV and CDR2 is YYDKDF in the germline V gene (reference sequence). Trimming at V came to 0 bases and at J to 3 bases, leaving 5 bases not matched to a gene. This CDR3 has 17 residues. Combining the CDR3 with reference TRBV15 and TRBJ2-3 gives the whole variable domain DAMVIQNPRYQVTQFGKPVTLSCSQTLNHNVMYWYQQKSSQAPKLLFHYYDKDFNNEADTPDNFQSRRPNTSFCFLDIRSPGLGDTAMYLCATSRESIAGGTDTQYFGPGTRLTVL.

This clone came up a few times. The rearrangement joins TRBV13 to TRBJ2-7, with 7 bases identical to TRBD2. The V and J ends lost 3 bases and 5 bases, in that order; junction bases with no gene match: 7. CDR1 PRHDT and CDR2 FYEKMQ come from the germline V gene (reference sequence). CDR3 size: 14 residues. The CDR3, as DNA: TGTGCCAGCAGCTTGTTCAGGGAGGGCCACGAGCAGTACTTC. Translation gives CASSLFREGHEQYF.

The chain is built from TRBV2 and TRBJ2-4; D may be TRBD2 (5 bases). CDR3 length equals 12 residues. The V end was cut by 6 bases, the J end by 15 bases, with 18 bases between. From germline, CDR1 is SNHLY and CDR2 FYNNEI. This CDR3 is CASRVREGLGYF. The CDR3 DNA reads as TGTGCCAGCAGGGTCAGAGAGGGTTTGGGGTACTTC.

The chain is built from TRBV7-9 and TRBJ1-2, with D possibly TRBD1 on 5 matching bases. The V and J ends lost 5 bases and 2 bases respectively, with 15 bases between them. Per the germline V gene, CDR1 is SEHNR and CDR2 is FQNEAQ (reference sequence). This CDR3 comprises 15 residues. CDR3 DNA sequence: TGTGCCAGCAGCCCGAGGGTCTGGGACAACTATGGCTACACCTTC. Protein: CASSPRVWDNYGYTF. Full variable domain (remainder filled in from reference TRBV7-9 and TRBJ1-2): DTGVSQNPRHKITKRGQNVTFRCDPISEHNRLYWYRQTLGQGPEFLTYFQNEAQLEKSRLLSDRFSAERPKGSFSTLEIQRTEQGDSAMYLCASSPRVWDNYGYTFGSGTRLTVV.

The chain combines TRBV18 with TRBJ2-1; 13 bases map to TRBD2. The CDR3 spans 17 residues. CDR1 is KGHSH, CDR2 LQKENI, per germline. The ends lost 0 bases at V and 3 bases at J; junction bases unmatched: 2. CDR3 residues: CASSPPTSGRFYNEQFF. The CDR3, as DNA: TGTGCCAGCTCACCACCGACTAGCGGGAGGTTCTACAATGAGCAGTTCTTC.

V usage is TRBV30 and J usage is TRBJ1-2; 7 nucleotides match TRBD1. Germline CDR1 is GTSNPN and CDR2 is SVGIG (reference sequence). This CDR3 spans 14 amino acids. V was clipped by 5 bases and J by 7 bases; unmatched bases: 13. Written as DNA, the CDR3 is TGTGCCTGGCGTACCGGGACAGAGTCCGCTGGCTACACCTTC. Translated: CAWRTGTESAGYTF.

The rearrangement links TRBV14 to TRBJ2-7; possibly TRBD2 for D (5 bases). Germline-derived CDR1 and CDR2 are SGHDN and FVKESK. V dropped 3 bases and J dropped 4 bases, with 10 bases sitting between them. This CDR3 has 13 amino acids. The CDR3 loop reads CASSHWEKYEQYF. Written as DNA, the CDR3 is TGTGCCAGCAGCCATTGGGAGAAGTACGAGCAGTACTTC.

The chain has TRBV29-1 and TRBJ2-5, with TRBD1 matching over 8 bases. V lost 7 bases and J lost 1; bases outside the gene matches: 5. The CDR3 is 13 amino acids. CDR1 and CDR2 (germline): SQVTM, ANQGSEA. DNA of the CDR3: TGCAGCGCCTCGGACAGGGCCCAAGAGACCCAGTACTTC. Translating gives CSASDRAQETQYF.

The sample holds a few counts of this clone. The chain employs TRBV7-2 and TRBJ2-5, with 9 bases that match TRBD2. The V segment lost 2 bases and the J segment 1 base; nucleotides outside the gene matches: 8. CDR3 size: 17 residues. Germline values: CDR1 SGHTA, CDR2 FQGNSA. This CDR3 is CASSLFQLSGSQETQYF. CDR3 bases: TGTGCCAGCAGCTTATTTCAGCTTAGCGGGAGCCAAGAGACCCAGTACTTC.

This clone was counted once. V usage is TRBV9 and J usage is TRBJ2-5; 7 nucleotides align to TRBD2. CDR1 and CDR2 from the germline V gene are SGDLS and YYNGEE. The CDR3 is 15 amino acids. V lost 3 bases to trimming and J lost 2 bases; unmatched junction nucleotides: 7. Here the CDR3 reads CASSAGTTLQETQYF. In nucleotides, the CDR3 is TGTGCCAGCAGCGCCGGGACTACCCTACAAGAGACCCAGTACTTC.

V and J are TRBV7-2 and TRBJ1-2, with D hard to call. Trimming left V 5 bases short and J 4 bases short, with 8 bases between. Germline loops: CDR1 SGHTA, CDR2 FQGNSA. This CDR3 is built from 12 residues. This CDR3 is CASSGVPYGYTF. The CDR3 coding sequence is TGTGCCAGCAGCGGCGTCCCCTATGGCTACACCTTC.

This clone has only a few counts. In nucleotides, the CDR3 is TGTGCCAGCAGTGAAGTAAGGCTCCAAGGGGCTTTCTTT. Protein sequence: CASSEVRLQGAFF. The genes are TRBV6-1 and TRBJ1-1; D not certain. Germline V gives CDR1 MNHNS, CDR2 SASEGT. This CDR3 has 13 amino acids. The V and J ends lost 1 base and 11 bases respectively, with 14 bases between them.

This sequence joins TRBV30 and TRBJ1-3, with D maybe TRBD1 (5 bases). Germline V gives CDR1 GTSNPN, CDR2 SVGIG (reference sequence). CDR3 length: 17 amino acids. The V gene lost 4 bases and the J gene lost 0 bases, with 19 bases spanning the gap. CDR3 residues: CAWTLGDRQFSGNTIYF. CDR3 in DNA: TGTGCCTGGACCCTGGGTGACAGACAGTTCTCTGGAAACACCATATATTTT.

This clone was detected only a few times. The genes are TRBV5-1 and TRBJ2-1, with 7 positions matching TRBD2. CDR1 is SGHRS and CDR2 is YFSETQ in the germline V gene. The CDR3 covers 14 residues. Trimming removed 1 base from V and 2 bases from J; junction bases left unmatched: 0. CDR3 nucleotide sequence: TGCGCCAGCAGCTTGAGCGGGACCTACAATGAGCAGTTCTTC. Protein product: CASSLSGTYNEQFF.

This clone turned up a few times. Here the CDR3 reads CASSQLPMRAGDTQYF. The CDR3 coding sequence is TGCGCCAGCAGCCAGCTCCCGATGAGAGCCGGCGATACGCAGTATTTT. This rearrangement joins TRBV4-3 to TRBJ2-3; no reliable D call. Germline CDR1 reads LGHNA; CDR2 reads YSLEER. The V end lost 3 bases, the J end lost 6 bases, and 19 bases lay between the germline ends. This CDR3 has 16 amino acids.

The V call is TRBV5-1, the J call TRBJ1-1; D is unresolved. V shed 7 bases and J shed 1 base, with 11 bases lying between them. Per the germline V gene, CDR1 is SGHRS and CDR2 is YFSETQ. This CDR3 region has 13 residues. In DNA, the CDR3 is TGCGCCAGCCATGGGCAGCAGAACACTGAAGCTTTCTTT. It codes for CASHGQQNTEAFF. Full variable domain (remainder filled in from reference TRBV5-1 and TRBJ1-1): KAGVTQTPRYLIKTRGQQVTLSCSPISGHRSVSWYQQTPGQGLQFLFEYFSETQRNKGNFPGRFSGRQFSNSRSEMNVSTLELGDSALYLCASHGQQNTEAFFGQGTRLTVV.

This clone appeared a few times. The V call is TRBV7-6, the J call TRBJ2-5, with D maybe TRBD2 (5 bases). The V end was cut by 5 bases, the J end by 6 bases, with 16 bases between. Per germline, CDR1 SGHVS and CDR2 FNYEAQ. This CDR3 comprises 14 residues. In nucleotides, the CDR3 is TGTGCCAGCAGCCCGGACTCCGGGGTGAAGACCCAGTACTTC. Amino acid sequence: CASSPDSGVKTQYF.

This clone has a handful of counts. This chain connects TRBV7-2 to TRBJ2-1; TRBD2 is a possible D gene (5 bases). Trimming stripped 0 bases from V and 8 bases from J, with 17 bases between. CDR1 is SGHTA and CDR2 is FQGNSA in the germline V gene. The CDR3 is 16 residues long. In DNA form, the CDR3 reads TGTGCCAGCAGCTTAGCATCGGGGAACTTTCGGGATGAGCAGTTCTTC. It is translated as CASSLASGNFRDEQFF.

Only a few counts were recorded for this clone. The CDR3 region has the DNA TGTGCCAGCAGCTTAGGCCTAGACACAGATACGCAGTATTTT. Encoded protein: CASSLGLDTDTQYF. The rearrangement joins TRBV5-6 to TRBJ2-3; D remains unclear. V dropped 2 bases and J dropped 2 bases, with 9 bases sitting between them. Germline CDR1 reads SGHDT; CDR2 reads YYEEEE. The CDR3 extends over 14 amino acids.

The chain joins TRBV29-1 to TRBJ2-7, with D hard to call. V lost 6 bases, J lost 0 bases, and 12 bases lay in between. Germline V CDR1 and CDR2: SQVTM, ANQGSEA. The CDR3 has 13 residues. The CDR3 bases are TGCAGCGTGAGTCGACCGAGCTCCTACGAGCAGTACTTC. Its translation is CSVSRPSSYEQYF.

This clone was recorded a few times. The chain combines TRBV29-1 with TRBJ2-5, with a tentative D call TRBD1 (6 bases). This CDR3 spans 13 amino acids. Germline V CDR1 and CDR2: SQVTM, ANQGSEA. Between the trimmed V and J ends, which lost 7 bases and 1 base, there was a span of 13 bases. In nucleotides, the CDR3 is TGCAGCGCGATACAGGGAACCCAAGAGACCCAGTACTTC. Its translation is CSAIQGTQETQYF. Looking up the rest from reference TRBV29-1 and TRBJ2-5 gives the full variable domain: SAVISQKPSRDICQRGTSLTIQCQVDSQVTMMFWYRQQPGQSLTLIATANQGSEATYESGFVIDKFPISRPNLTFSTLTVSNMSPEDSSIYLCSAIQGTQETQYFGPGTRLLVL.

This clone was counted only a few times. The genes are TRBV7-8 and TRBJ2-5; possibly TRBD2 for D (5 bases). This CDR3 has 13 residues. V lost 2 bases to trimming and J lost 7 bases, with 11 bases between them. CDR1 is SGHVS and CDR2 is FQNEAQ in the germline V gene. CDR3: CASSLSGVGTQYF. The CDR3 region has the DNA TGTGCCAGCAGCTTATCCGGGGTCGGGACCCAGTACTTC.

This chain connects TRBV30 to TRBJ1-1; D is ambiguous. Germline CDR1 is GTSNPN and CDR2 is SVGIG (reference sequence). The CDR3 sequence is 11 residues long. Trimming removed 5 bases at V and 10 bases at J, with 14 bases between. For the CDR3, the DNA is TGTGCCTGGGGACCTGCCACCGGAGCTTTCTTT. Translation: CAWGPATGAFF.

V gene TRBV29-1 combines with J gene TRBJ1-5, with 7 bases lining up with TRBD1. Germline V lookup: CDR1 SQVTM, CDR2 ANQGSEA. There are 14 residues in the CDR3. V trimming: 7 bases; J trimming: 0 bases; junction bases outside the gene matches: 6. Here the CDR3 reads CSASQGYSNQPQHF. CDR3 bases: TGCAGCGCCTCACAGGGGTATAGCAATCAGCCCCAGCATTTT.

This clone appeared a few times. The chain uses TRBV14 and TRBJ1-1; D is uncertain. Germline values: CDR1 SGHDN, CDR2 FVKESK. Trimming took 3 bases from V and 4 from J, leaving 9 bases between them. The length of the CDR3 is 13 residues. The CDR3 DNA reads as TGTGCCAGCAGCCAGATGGGCGTCACTGAAGCTTTCTTT. Protein: CASSQMGVTEAFF.

In nucleotides, the CDR3 is TGTGCCAGCTCGGGGACAGGACGCAATCAGCCCCAGCATTTT. This encodes CASSGTGRNQPQHF. This chain joins TRBV18 and TRBJ1-5; 8 bases are a match to TRBD1. The CDR3 loop spans 14 amino acids. Per germline, CDR1 KGHSH and CDR2 LQKENI. V trimming: 6 bases; J trimming: 2 bases; junction bases outside the gene matches: 3.